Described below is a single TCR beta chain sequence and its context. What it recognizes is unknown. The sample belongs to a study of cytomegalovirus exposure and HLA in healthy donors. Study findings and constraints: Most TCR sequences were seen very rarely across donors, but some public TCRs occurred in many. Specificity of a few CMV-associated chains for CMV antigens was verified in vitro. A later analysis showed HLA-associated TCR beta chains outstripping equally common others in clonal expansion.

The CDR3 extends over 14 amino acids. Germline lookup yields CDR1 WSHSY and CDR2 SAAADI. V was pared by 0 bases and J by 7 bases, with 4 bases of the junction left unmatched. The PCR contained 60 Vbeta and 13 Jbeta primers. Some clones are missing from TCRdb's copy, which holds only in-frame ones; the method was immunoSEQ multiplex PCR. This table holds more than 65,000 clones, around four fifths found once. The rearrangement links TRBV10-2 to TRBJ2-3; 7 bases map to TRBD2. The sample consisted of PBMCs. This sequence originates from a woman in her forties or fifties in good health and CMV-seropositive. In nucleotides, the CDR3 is TGCGCCAGCAGTGAGTCGAGACTAGCTCATACGCAGTATTTT. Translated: CASSESRLAHTQYF.